The 5 T cell receptor beta chains presented below share a single source sample, sequenced in a study of T cell repertoires in cytomegalovirus infection. Using its own MiXCR run on the reads, TCRdb lists one record per CDR3 protein. The table has about 830,000 distinct CDR3 sequences, approximately 30% seen once; the top ten hold over 10%. Their target antigens are unknown. Sample: cultured CD8+ T cells from PBMCs, taken from culture after CMV antigen stimulation. The source of these receptors is a human donor in good health (CMV status not recorded). Some clones in this sample may be carry-over from other donors' samples.

At least ten counts were recorded for this clonotype. The J gene is TRBJ1-2, the V gene TRBV7-2; D not certain. V gave up 5 bases and J gave up 0 bases, with 13 bases separating them. This CDR3 has 15 residues. CDR1 is SGHTA, CDR2 FQGNSA, per germline. CDR3 sequence: CASSRWLAANYGYTF. DNA for the CDR3: TGTGCCAGCAGCCGGTGGCTAGCGGCTAACTATGGCTACACCTTC.

In this sample, this clonotype turned up many times. The chain recombines TRBV7-2 with TRBJ1-1, with 9 bases that match TRBD1. The CDR3 totals 13 residues. V lost 4 bases to trimming and J lost 4 bases; unmatched junction nucleotides: 1. Germline V gene data show CDR1 as SGHTA and CDR2 as FQGNSA. The CDR3 sequence is CASSSDRGTEAFF. As DNA, the CDR3 is TGTGCCAGCAGCTCGGACAGGGGCACTGAAGCTTTCTTT.

J is TRBJ1-6 and V is TRBV7-2; D perhaps matches TRBD1 (5 bases). Trimming stripped 0 bases from V and 2 bases from J, with 8 bases between. Germline CDR1 and CDR2: SGHTA and FQGNSA. The CDR3 has 16 residues. The CDR3 loop is CASSLAGVPYNSPLHF. The CDR3 bases are TGTGCCAGCAGCTTAGCGGGGGTTCCCTATAATTCACCCCTCCACTTT.

The V gene is TRBV15, the J gene TRBJ1-1, with 9 bases that match TRBD1. V trimming: 10 bases; J trimming: 5 bases; junction bases outside the gene matches: 8. Germline V CDR1 and CDR2: LNHNV, YYDKDF (reference sequence). The CDR3 is made up of 13 amino acids. The CDR3 protein is CASKNRGPTEAFF. The CDR3 bases are TGTGCCAGCAAAAACAGGGGGCCTACTGAAGCTTTCTTT.

The genes are TRBV6-6 and TRBJ1-5, with TRBD1 identical over 10 bases. Germline lookup yields CDR1 MNHNY and CDR2 SVGAGI (reference sequence). The CDR3 is 17 residues long. V was clipped by 8 bases and J by 3 bases; unmatched bases: 13. CDR3 protein: CASGPGTGDFYNQPQHF. In DNA, the CDR3 is TGTGCCAGCGGGCCCGGGACAGGGGATTTTTACAATCAGCCCCAGCATTTT.